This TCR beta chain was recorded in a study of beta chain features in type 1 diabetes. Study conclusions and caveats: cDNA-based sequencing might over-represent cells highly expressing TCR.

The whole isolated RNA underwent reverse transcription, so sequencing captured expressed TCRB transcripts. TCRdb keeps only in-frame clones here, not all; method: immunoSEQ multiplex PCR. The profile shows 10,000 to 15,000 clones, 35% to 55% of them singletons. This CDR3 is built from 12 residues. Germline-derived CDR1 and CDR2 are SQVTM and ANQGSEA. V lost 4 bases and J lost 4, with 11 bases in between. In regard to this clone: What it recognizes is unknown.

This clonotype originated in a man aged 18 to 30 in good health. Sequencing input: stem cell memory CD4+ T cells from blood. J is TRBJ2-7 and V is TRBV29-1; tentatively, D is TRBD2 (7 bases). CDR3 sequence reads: CSVGGGEYEQYF. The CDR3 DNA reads TGCAGCGTTGGCGGGGGCGAATACGAGCAGTACTTC.